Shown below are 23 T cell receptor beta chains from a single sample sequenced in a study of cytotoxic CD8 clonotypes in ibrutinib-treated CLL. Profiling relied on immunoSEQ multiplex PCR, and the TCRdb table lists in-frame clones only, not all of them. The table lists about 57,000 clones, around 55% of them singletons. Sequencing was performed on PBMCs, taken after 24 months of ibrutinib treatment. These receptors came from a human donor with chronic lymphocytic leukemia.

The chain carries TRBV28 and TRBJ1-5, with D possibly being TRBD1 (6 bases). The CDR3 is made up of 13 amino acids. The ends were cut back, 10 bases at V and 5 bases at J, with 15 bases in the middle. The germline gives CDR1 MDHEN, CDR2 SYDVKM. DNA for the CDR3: TGTGCCACCATGGGGGCAGGGGATCAGCCCCAGCATTTT. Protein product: CATMGAGDQPQHF.

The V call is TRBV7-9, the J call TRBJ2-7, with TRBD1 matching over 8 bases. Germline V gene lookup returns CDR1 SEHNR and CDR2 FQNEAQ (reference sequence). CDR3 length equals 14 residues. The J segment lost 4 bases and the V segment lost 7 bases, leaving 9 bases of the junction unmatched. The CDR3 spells CASTDRQGAYEQYF. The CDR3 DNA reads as TGTGCCAGCACTGATAGGCAGGGGGCATACGAGCAGTACTTC.

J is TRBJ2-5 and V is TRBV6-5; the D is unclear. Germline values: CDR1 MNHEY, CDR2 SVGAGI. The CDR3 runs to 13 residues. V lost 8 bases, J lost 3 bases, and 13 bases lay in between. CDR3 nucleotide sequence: TGTGCCAGCCGTAATAGGAAGGAAGAGACCCAGTACTTC. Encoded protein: CASRNRKEETQYF.

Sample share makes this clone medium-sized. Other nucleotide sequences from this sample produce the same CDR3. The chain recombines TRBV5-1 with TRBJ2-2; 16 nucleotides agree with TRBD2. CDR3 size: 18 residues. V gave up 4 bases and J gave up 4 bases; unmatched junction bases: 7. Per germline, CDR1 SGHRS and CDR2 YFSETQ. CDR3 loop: CASSLGTSGRAGTGELFF. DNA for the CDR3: TGCGCCAGCAGCCTGGGGACTAGCGGGAGGGCTGGCACCGGGGAGCTGTTTTTT.

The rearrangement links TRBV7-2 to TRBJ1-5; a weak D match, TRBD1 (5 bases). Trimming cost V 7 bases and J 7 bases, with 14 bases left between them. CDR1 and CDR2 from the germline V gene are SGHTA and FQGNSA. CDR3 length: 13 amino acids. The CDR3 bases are TGTGCCAGCACCCCACAGCAGGGCCAGCCCCAGCATTTT. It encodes CASTPQQGQPQHF. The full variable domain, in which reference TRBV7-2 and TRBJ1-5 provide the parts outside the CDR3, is GAGVSQSPSNKVTEKGKDVELRCDPISGHTALYWYRQSLGQGLEFLIYFQGNSAPDKSGLPSDRFSAERTGGSVSTLTIQRTQQEDSAVYLCASTPQQGQPQHFGDGTRLSIL.

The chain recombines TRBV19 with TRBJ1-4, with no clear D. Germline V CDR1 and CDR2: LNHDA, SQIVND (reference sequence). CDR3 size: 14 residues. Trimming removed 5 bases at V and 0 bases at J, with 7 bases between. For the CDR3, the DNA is TGTGCCAGTAGTCTGACGCCAACTAATGAAAAACTGTTTTTT. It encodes CASSLTPTNEKLFF.

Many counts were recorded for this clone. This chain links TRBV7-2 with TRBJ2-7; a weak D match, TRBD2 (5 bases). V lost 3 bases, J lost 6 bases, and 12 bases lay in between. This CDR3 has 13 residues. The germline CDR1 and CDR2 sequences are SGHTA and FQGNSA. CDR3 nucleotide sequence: TGTGCCAGCAGCTTTAGCGCAATGGGCGAGCAGTACGTC. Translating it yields CASSFSAMGEQYV.

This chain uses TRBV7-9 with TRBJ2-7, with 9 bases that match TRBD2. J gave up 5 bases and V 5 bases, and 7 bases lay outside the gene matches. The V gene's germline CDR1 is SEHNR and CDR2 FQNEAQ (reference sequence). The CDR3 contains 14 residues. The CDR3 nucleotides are TGTGCCAGCAGCCACGTAGCGGGGGTCAACGAGCAGTACTTC. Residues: CASSHVAGVNEQYF.

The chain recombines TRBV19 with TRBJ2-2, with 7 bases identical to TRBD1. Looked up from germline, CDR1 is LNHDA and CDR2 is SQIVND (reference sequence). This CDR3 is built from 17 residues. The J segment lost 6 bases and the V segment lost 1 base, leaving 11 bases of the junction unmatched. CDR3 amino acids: CASSIATQGTSPGELFF. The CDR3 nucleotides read TGTGCCAGTAGTATAGCGACACAGGGGACGTCCCCCGGGGAGCTGTTTTTT.

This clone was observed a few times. The CDR3 nucleotides read TGTGCCAGCAGTTCGGGGGCCGGGACAGGGCGAACAGATACGCAGTATTTT. It encodes CASSSGAGTGRTDTQYF. The chain couples TRBV27 to TRBJ2-3; 9 bases align to TRBD1. The CDR3 is 17 amino acids. With 4 bases clipped from V and 3 bases from J, the junction kept 11 bases outside the gene matches. The germline V gene has CDR1 MNHEY and CDR2 SMNVEV (reference sequence).

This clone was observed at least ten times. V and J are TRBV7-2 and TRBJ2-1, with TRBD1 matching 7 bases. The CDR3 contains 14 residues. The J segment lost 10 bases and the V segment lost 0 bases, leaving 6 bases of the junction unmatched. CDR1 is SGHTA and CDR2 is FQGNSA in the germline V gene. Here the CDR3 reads CASSLAQGVGEQFF. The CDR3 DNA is TGTGCCAGCAGCTTAGCGCAGGGGGTAGGGGAGCAGTTCTTC.

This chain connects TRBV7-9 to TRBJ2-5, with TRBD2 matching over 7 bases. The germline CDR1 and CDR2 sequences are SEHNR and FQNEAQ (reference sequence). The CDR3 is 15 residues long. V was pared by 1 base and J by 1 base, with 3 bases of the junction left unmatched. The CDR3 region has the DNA TGTGCCAGCAGCTTAGTGCGGGGGTTCCAAGAGACCCAGTACTTC. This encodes CASSLVRGFQETQYF. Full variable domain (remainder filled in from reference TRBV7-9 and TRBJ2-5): DTGVSQNPRHKITKRGQNVTFRCDPISEHNRLYWYRQTLGQGPEFLTYFQNEAQLEKSRLLSDRFSAERPKGSFSTLEIQRTEQGDSAMYLCASSLVRGFQETQYFGPGTRLLVL.

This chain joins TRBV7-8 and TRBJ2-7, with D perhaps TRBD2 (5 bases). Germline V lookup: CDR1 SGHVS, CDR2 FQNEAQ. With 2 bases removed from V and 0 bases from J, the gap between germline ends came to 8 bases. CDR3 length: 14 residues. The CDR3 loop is CASSLKGLSYEQYV. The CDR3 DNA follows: TGTGCCAGCAGCTTAAAAGGACTCTCCTACGAGCAGTACGTC.

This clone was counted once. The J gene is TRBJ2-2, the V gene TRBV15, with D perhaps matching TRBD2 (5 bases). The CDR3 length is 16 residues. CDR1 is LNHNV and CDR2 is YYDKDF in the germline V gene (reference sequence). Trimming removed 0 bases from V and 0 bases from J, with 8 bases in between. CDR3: CATSRDLRANTGELFF. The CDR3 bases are TGTGCCACCAGCAGAGATCTGCGGGCGAACACCGGGGAGCTGTTTTTT. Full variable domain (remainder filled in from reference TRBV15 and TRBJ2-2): DAMVIQNPRYQVTQFGKPVTLSCSQTLNHNVMYWYQQKSSQAPKLLFHYYDKDFNNEADTPDNFQSRRPNTSFCFLDIRSPGLGDTAMYLCATSRDLRANTGELFFGEGSRLTVL.

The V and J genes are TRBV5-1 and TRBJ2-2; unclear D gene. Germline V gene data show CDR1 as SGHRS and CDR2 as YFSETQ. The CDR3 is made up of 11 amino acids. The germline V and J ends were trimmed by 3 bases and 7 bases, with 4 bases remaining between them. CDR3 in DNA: TGCGCCAGCAGCTGGGGCGGGGAGCTGTTTTTT. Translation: CASSWGGELFF.

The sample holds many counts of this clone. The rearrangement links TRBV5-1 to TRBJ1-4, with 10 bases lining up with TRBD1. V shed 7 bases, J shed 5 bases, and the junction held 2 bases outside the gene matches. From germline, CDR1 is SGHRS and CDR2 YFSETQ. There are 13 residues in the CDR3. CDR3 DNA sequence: TGCGCCAGCTCGGGACAGGGGAATGAAAAACTGTTTTTT. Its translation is CASSGQGNEKLFF.

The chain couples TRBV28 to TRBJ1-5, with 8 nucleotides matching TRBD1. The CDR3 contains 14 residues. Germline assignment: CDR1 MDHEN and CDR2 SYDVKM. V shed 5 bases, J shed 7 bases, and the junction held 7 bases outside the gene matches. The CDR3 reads CASSDRDRIQPQHF. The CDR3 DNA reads TGTGCCAGCAGTGACCGGGACAGGATCCAGCCCCAGCATTTT.

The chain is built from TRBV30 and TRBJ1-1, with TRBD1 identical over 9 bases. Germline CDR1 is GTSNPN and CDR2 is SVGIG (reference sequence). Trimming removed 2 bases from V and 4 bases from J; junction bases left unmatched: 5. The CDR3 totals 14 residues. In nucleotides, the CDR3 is TGTGCCTGGAGTACCGGACAGGGGTTCACTGAAGCTTTCTTT. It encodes CAWSTGQGFTEAFF.

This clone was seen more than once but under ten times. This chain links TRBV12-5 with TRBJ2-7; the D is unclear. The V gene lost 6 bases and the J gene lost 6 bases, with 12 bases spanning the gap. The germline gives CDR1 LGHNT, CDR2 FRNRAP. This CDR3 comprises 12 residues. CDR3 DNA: TGTGCTAGTGGGCACGGTGAGCCCGAGCAGTACGTC. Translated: CASGHGEPEQYV.

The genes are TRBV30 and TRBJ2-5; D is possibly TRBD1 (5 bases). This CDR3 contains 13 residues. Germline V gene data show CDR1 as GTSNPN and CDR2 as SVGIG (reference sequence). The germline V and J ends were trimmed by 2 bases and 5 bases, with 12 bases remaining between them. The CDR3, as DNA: TGTGCCTGGAGTACGTCCAGGGCTGAGACCCAGTACTTC. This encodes CAWSTSRAETQYF.

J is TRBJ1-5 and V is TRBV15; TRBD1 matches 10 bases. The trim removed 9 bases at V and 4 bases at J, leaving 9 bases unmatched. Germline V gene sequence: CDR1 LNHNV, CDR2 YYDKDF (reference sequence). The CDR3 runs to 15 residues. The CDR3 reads CATNPGQGFNQPQHF. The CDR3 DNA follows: TGTGCCACAAATCCGGGACAGGGGTTTAATCAGCCCCAGCATTTT.

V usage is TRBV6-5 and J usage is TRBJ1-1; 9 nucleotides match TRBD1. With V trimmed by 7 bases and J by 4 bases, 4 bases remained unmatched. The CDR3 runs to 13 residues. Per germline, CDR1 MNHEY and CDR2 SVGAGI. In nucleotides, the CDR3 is TGTGCCAGCACCGAGACAGGGGGCACTGAAGCTTTCTTT. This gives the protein CASTETGGTEAFF.

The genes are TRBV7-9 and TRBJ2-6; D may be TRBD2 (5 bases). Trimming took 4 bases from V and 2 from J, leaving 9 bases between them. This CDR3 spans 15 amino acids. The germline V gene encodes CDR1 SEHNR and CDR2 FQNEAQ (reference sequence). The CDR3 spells CASSSFGAGANVLTF. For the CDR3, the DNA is TGTGCCAGCAGCTCGTTCGGGGCTGGGGCCAACGTCCTGACTTTC.